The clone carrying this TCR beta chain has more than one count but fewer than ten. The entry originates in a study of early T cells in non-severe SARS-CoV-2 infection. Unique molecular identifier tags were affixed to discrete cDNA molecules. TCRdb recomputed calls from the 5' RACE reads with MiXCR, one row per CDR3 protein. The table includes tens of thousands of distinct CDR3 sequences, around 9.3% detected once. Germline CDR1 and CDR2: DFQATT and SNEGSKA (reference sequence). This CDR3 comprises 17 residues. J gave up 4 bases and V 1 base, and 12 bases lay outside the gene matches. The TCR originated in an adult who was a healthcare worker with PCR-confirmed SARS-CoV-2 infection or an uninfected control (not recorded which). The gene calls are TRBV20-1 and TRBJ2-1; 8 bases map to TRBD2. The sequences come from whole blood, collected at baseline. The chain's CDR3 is CSARGRGQRESYNEQFF. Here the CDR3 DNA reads TGCAGTGCTAGAGGGAGAGGGCAGCGGGAGAGTTACAATGAGCAGTTCTTC.